This record looks at one T cell receptor beta chain sequence and its context. Its antigen is unidentified. This entry belongs to a study of cytomegalovirus exposure and HLA in healthy donors. Study information: A prior study identified 117 million unique TCR beta sequences from 180 million or so T cells. Findings and limits, study-wide: Trimming of TCR beta V- and J-genes showed a link, identified in a later analysis, to a missense DCLRE1C variant. The authors listed 180 or so TCR beta chains as cytomegalovirus-associated. Reported findings show TCR beta sequences accurately forecast HLA-A and HLA-B alleles in most subjects.

CDR3 length: 12 amino acids. Germline CDR1 reads SGHDT; CDR2 reads YYEEEE. V lost 3 bases and J 5 bases, leaving 5 bases between the germline ends. The study ran its PCR with 60 Vbeta and 13 Jbeta primers. Here immunoSEQ multiplex PCR was the method, and the copy in TCRdb shows in-frame clones only, minus some. This sample has around 160,000 clones, with more than 75% found just once. V gene TRBV5-6 combines with J gene TRBJ1-4; D unresolved. The sample consisted of PBMCs. The clonotype was recovered from a male donor in good health and CMV-seronegative. The CDR3 DNA is TGTGCCAGCAGCTATCAAAATGAAAAACTGTTTTTT. Its protein product is CASSYQNEKLFF. Looking up the rest from reference TRBV5-6 and TRBJ1-4 gives the full variable domain: DAGVTQSPTHLIKTRGQQVTLRCSPKSGHDTVSWYQQALGQGPQFIFQYYEEEERQRGNFPDRFSGHQFPNYSSELNVNALLLGDSALYLCASSYQNEKLFFGSGTQLSVL.